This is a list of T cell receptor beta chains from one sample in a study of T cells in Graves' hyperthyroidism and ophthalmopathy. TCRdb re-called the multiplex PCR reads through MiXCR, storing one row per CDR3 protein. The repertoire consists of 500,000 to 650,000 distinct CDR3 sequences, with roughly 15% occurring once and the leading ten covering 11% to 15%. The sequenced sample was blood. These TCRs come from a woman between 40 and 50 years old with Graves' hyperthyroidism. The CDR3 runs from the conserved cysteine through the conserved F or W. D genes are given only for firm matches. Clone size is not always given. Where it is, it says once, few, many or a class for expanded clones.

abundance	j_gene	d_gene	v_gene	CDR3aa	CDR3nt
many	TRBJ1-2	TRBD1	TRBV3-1	CASSLSPTGGQGYGYTF	TGTGCCAGCAGCCTCAGCCCCACCGGAGGACAGGGCTATGGCTACACCTTC
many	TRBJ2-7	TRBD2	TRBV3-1	CASSLSGRAPEQYF	TGTGCCAGCAGCCTTAGCGGGAGGGCCCCCGAGCAGTACTTC
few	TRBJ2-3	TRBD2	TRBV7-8	CASSLMSSGFTDTQYF	TGTGCCAGCAGCTTGATGTCTAGCGGGTTCACAGATACGCAGTATTTT
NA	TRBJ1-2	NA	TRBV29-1	CSVEGGSSGFGYTF	TGCAGCGTTGAAGGGGGCTCATCAGGGTTTGGCTACACCTTC
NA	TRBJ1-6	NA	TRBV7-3	CASSWDRDNSPLHF	TGTGCCAGCAGCTGGGACCGAGATAATTCACCCCTCCACTTT
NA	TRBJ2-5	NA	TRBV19	CASSIVNQPTQETQYF	TGTGCCAGTAGTATAGTAAACCAACCTACACAAGAGACCCAGTACTTC
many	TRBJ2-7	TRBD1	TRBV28	CASTLGVQGSYEQYF	TGTGCCAGCACCCTCGGGGTACAGGGGTCCTACGAGCAGTACTTC
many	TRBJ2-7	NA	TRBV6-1	CASSENPYEQYF	TGTGCCAGCAGTGAGAACCCCTACGAGCAGTACTTC
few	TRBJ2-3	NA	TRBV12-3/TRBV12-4	CASSVSAVQYF	TGTGCCAGCAGTGTGAGCGCCGTGCAGTATTTT
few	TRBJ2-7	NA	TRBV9	CASSVDPVPYEQYF	TGTGCCAGCAGCGTAGACCCCGTCCCCTACGAGCAGTACTTC
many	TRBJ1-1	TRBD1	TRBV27	CASSRTGGENTEAFF	TGTGCCAGCAGTCGGACAGGGGGGGAGAACACTGAAGCTTTCTTT
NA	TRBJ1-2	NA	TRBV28	CASSLISGGAPYGYTF	TGTGCCAGCAGTTTAATATCGGGGGGCGCGCCCTATGGCTACACCTTC
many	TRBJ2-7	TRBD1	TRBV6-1	CASSPSGTATYEQYF	TGTGCCAGCAGTCCCTCCGGGACAGCAACCTACGAGCAGTACTTC
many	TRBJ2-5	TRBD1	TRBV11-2	CASSLAPNGQDKYF	TGTGCCAGCAGCTTAGCCCCCAACGGACAGGATAAGTACTTC
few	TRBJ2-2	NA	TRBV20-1	CSARDRGRENTGELFF	TGCAGTGCTAGAGATCGTGGGCGGGAAAACACCGGGGAGCTGTTTTTT
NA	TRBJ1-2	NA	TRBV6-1	CASSKEGPNYGYTF	TGTGCCAGCAGTAAGGAGGGTCCTAACTATGGCTACACCTTC
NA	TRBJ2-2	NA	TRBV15	CATSVLRDTGELFF	TGTGCCACCAGCGTGTTACGGGACACCGGGGAGCTGTTTTTT
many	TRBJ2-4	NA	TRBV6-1	CASSPVPGQRDIQYF	TGTGCCAGCAGTCCCGTTCCGGGACAGCGGGACATTCAGTACTTC
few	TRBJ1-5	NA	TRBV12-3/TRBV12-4	CASSLPGAYQPQHF	TGTGCCAGCAGTTTACCGGGGGCGTATCAGCCCCAGCATTTT
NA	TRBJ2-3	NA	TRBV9	CASSVGREPTDTQYF	TGTGCCAGCAGCGTAGGGCGGGAACCCACAGATACGCAGTATTTT
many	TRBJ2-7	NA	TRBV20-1	CSAGGRGAGQYEQYF	TGCAGTGCTGGGGGGAGGGGAGCGGGACAGTACGAGCAGTACTTC
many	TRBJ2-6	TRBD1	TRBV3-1	CASSRESDRGLSGANVLTF	TGTGCCAGCAGCCGCGAAAGTGACAGGGGGCTCTCTGGGGCCAACGTCCTGACTTTC
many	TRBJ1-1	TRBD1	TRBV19	CASSPRTGFTVVNTEAFF	TGTGCCAGTAGTCCGCGGACAGGGTTTACGGTCGTGAACACTGAAGCTTTCTTT
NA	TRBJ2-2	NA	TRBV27	CASSLGTHTGELFF	TGTGCCAGCAGTTTGGGTACTCACACCGGGGAGCTGTTTTTT
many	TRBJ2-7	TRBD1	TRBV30	CAWRTGTGNYEQYF	TGTGCCTGGAGGACCGGGACAGGGAACTACGAGCAGTACTTC
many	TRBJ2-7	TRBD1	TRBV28	CASTTEAATGEQYF	TGTGCCAGCACCACCGAAGCGGCGACAGGGGAGCAGTACTTC
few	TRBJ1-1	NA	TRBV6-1	CASSYGAEAFF	TGTGCCAGCAGTTACGGGGCTGAAGCTTTCTTT